This T cell receptor beta chain was sequenced in a study of shared clonotypes between healthy human individuals. The study's findings and limits: Relative to memory subsets, naive subsets generally showed larger estimated richness. Four donors had around 5% of their naive CD4 clonotypes in common. Only blood samples were collected, and tissue repertoires likely differ.

Only in-frame clones appear in the TCRdb table, and some are missing; sequencing was by immunoSEQ multiplex PCR. Of about 120,000 clones in the sample, roughly 70% were seen once. CDR1 and CDR2 from the germline V gene are MDHEN and SYDVKM. The V gene end was trimmed by 5 bases and the J gene end by 1 base; junction bases not matched to a gene: 16. The CDR3 covers 18 residues. This clone occurred a few times. Its antigen is undetermined. The V gene is TRBV28, the J gene TRBJ2-5, with 7 bases lining up with TRBD2. Sequences were obtained from memory CD8+ T cells sorted from blood. The subset was: CD45RO+ cells pooled with CCR7-negative TemRA cells. The clonotype comes from a woman in her 30s in good health. The CDR3 reads CASSPIPGYSGPQETQYF. CDR3 coding DNA: TGTGCCAGCAGTCCTATACCCGGGTATAGCGGGCCCCAAGAGACCCAGTACTTC.